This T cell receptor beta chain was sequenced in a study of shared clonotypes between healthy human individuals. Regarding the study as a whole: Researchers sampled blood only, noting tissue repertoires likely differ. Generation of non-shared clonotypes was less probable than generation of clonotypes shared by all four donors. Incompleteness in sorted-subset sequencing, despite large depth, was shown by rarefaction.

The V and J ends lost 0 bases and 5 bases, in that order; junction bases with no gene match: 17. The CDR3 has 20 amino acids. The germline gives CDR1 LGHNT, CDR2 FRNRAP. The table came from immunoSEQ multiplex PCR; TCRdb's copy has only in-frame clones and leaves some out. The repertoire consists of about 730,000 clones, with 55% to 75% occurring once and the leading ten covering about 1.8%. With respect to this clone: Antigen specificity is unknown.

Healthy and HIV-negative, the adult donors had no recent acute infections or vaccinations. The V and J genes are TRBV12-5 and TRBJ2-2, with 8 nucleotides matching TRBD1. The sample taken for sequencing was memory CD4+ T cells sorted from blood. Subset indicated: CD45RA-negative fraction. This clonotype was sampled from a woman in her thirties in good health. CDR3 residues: CASGLVDFRGQEVWTGELFF. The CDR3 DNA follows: TGTGCTAGTGGTTTGGTTGATTTTAGGGGACAGGAGGTCTGGACCGGGGAGCTGTTTTTT. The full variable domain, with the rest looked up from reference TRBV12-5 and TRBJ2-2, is DARVTQTPRHKVTEMGQEVTMRCQPILGHNTVFWYRQTMMQGLELLAYFRNRAPLDDSGMPKDRFSAEMPDATLATLKIQPSEPRDSAVYFCASGLVDFRGQEVWTGELFFGEGSRLTVL.